This TCR beta chain was captured in a study of T cell responses to AZD1222 COVID-19 vaccine. General observations from the study: Spike as a whole was targeted by vaccine-associated CD4 TCRs, dominant at 160-218 and 743-854. Spike-specific TCR repertoires showed rising breadth and depth after two AZD1222 doses. Close to half of all spike-specific TCRs reportedly target regions of the variants that are unmutated. Repertoires were collected only later (after the peak T cell response had occurred).

Profiling relied on immunoSEQ multiplex PCR, and the TCRdb table lists in-frame clones only, not all of them. The data show fewer than 200,000 clones, approximately 86% seen once. Germline CDR1 is LNHNV and CDR2 is YYDKDF (reference sequence). This CDR3 spans 15 amino acids. Trimming stripped 0 bases from V and 4 bases from J, with 7 bases between. About this clone itself: Its antigen remains unknown.

Specimen: peripheral blood, collected 28 days after the second AZD1222 dose. The V gene is TRBV15, the J gene TRBJ1-6; D remains unclear. The source of this sequence is an adult who received the AZD1222 COVID-19 vaccine. The DNA for the CDR3 is TGTGCCACCAGCAGAGACGGGCAATATAATTCACCCCTCCACTTT. The encoded protein is CATSRDGQYNSPLHF.